The table lists the clone carrying this T cell receptor beta chain with a few counts. The target antigen is unknown. MiXCR, run by TCRdb on the RT-PCR reads, gives a single entry per CDR3 protein. The table shows under 20,000 distinct CDR3 sequences, with just over 60% occurring only once. This record comes from a study of yellow fever vaccine responses in identical twins. General study results and limits: Vaccine T cell responses of twins reportedly seemed partly convergent and partly personalized.

The CDR3 spans 14 residues. V was trimmed by 5 bases and J by 7 bases, leaving 12 bases between them. Germline assignment: CDR1 SGHAT and CDR2 FQDESV (reference sequence). The sequence was collected from a woman aged 18-29 years who received the yellow fever vaccine. V and J are TRBV11-1 and TRBJ1-6; weak D call: TRBD1 (5 bases). This sample comprised T cells from blood (PBMCs), unsorted or a sorted subset (not recorded which), obtained before or after yellow fever vaccination (not recorded which). The CDR3 here is CASSPGTENSPLHF. In DNA form, the CDR3 reads TGTGCCAGCAGCCCCGGGACCGAGAATTCACCCCTCCACTTT.